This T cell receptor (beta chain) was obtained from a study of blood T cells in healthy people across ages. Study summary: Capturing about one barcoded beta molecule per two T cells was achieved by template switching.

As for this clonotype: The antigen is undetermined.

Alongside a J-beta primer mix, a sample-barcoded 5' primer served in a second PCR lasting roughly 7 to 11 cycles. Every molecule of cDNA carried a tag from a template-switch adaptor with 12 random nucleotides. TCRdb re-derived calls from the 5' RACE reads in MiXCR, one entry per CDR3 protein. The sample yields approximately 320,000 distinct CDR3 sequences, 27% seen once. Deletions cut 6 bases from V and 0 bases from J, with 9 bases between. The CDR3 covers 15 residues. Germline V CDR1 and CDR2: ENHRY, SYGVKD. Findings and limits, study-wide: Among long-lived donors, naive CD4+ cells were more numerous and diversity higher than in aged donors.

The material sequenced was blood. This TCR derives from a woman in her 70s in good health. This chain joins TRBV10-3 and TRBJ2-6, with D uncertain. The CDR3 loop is CAIRADGSGANVLTF. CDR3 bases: TGTGCCATCAGGGCAGACGGCTCTGGGGCCAACGTCCTGACTTTC.